Listed here is a single TCR beta chain. What it binds is unknown. The analysis combined second doses at about 4 or about 12 weeks. Germline loops: CDR1 MNHEY, CDR2 SMNVEV (reference sequence). This CDR3 spans 15 amino acids. The junction had 7 bases not matched to a gene; V was cut back by 3 bases and J by 4 bases. The data belong to a study of T cell responses to AZD1222 COVID-19 vaccine. Study-level findings and limits: White British ancestry dominated among donors, who included more females, and clonal diversity was possibly underestimated.

TCRdb keeps only in-frame clones here, not all; method: immunoSEQ multiplex PCR. The profile shows 65,000 to 70,000 clones, around four fifths of them singletons. Sequences were derived from peripheral blood, sampled 28 days after the second AZD1222 dose. V is TRBV27 and J is TRBJ2-7, with 9 bases lining up with TRBD1. The sequence derives from an adult who received the AZD1222 COVID-19 vaccine. This CDR3 is CASSFLGTGSYEQYF. CDR3 sequence (DNA): TGTGCCAGCAGTTTCCTTGGGACAGGGAGTTACGAGCAGTACTTC.